The 22 T cell receptor beta chains reported below all come from one sample, sequenced in a study of T cell responses to AZD1222 COVID-19 vaccine. Method: immunoSEQ multiplex PCR; TCRdb's copy keeps in-frame clones and lacks some. The table shows 75,000 to 100,000 clones, with around nine tenths occurring only once. Source: peripheral blood, taken on day 0 of AZD1222 vaccination. These receptor sequences come from an adult in good health.

This sequence joins TRBV5-1 and TRBJ2-2; no definite D call. In germline, CDR1 is SGHRS, CDR2 YFSETQ. The CDR3 is made up of 13 amino acids. V was clipped by 1 base and J by 2 bases, with 3 bases between them. The chain's CDR3 is CASSLYNTGELFF. The CDR3, as DNA: TGCGCCAGCAGCTTGTATAACACCGGGGAGCTGTTTTTT.

This clone is a singleton in its sample. The rearrangement links TRBV5-1 to TRBJ2-7; D is possibly TRBD1 (5 bases). The germline CDR1 and CDR2 sequences are SGHRS and YFSETQ. CDR3 length equals 13 residues. V was shortened by 0 bases and J by 3 bases, with 7 bases between the two germline ends. The CDR3 is CASSLDRNYEQYF. CDR3 in DNA: TGCGCCAGCAGCTTGGACAGGAACTACGAGCAGTACTTC. Drawing the rest from reference TRBV5-1 and TRBJ2-7, the complete variable domain is KAGVTQTPRYLIKTRGQQVTLSCSPISGHRSVSWYQQTPGQGLQFLFEYFSETQRNKGNFPGRFSGRQFSNSRSEMNVSTLELGDSALYLCASSLDRNYEQYFGPGTRLTVT.

This chain links TRBV9 with TRBJ1-6, with 8 bases identical to TRBD1. Germline lookup yields CDR1 SGDLS and CDR2 YYNGEE. The CDR3 extends over 17 amino acids. The V gene end was trimmed by 0 bases and the J gene end by 0 bases; junction bases not matched to a gene: 2. In nucleotides, the CDR3 is TGTGCCAGCAGCGTAGGCGACAGGGGCTCCTATAATTCACCCCTCCACTTT. It translates to CASSVGDRGSYNSPLHF.

V usage is TRBV19 and J usage is TRBJ1-6; 7 bases line up with TRBD1. The CDR3 loop spans 15 amino acids. J was trimmed by 4 bases and V by 6 bases; bases with no gene match: 6. Germline V gene lookup returns CDR1 LNHDA and CDR2 SQIVND (reference sequence). CDR3 nucleotides: TGTGCCAGTAGCGGAGGGACAGAGTATAATTCACCCCTCCACTTT. Its translation is CASSGGTEYNSPLHF.

The chain has TRBV19 and TRBJ2-1, with D unresolved. This CDR3 is 13 amino acids long. The V gene lost 3 bases and the J gene lost 5 bases, with 8 bases spanning the gap. Germline V lookup: CDR1 LNHDA, CDR2 SQIVND (reference sequence). This CDR3 is CASSIGTHNEQFF. The DNA of the CDR3 is TGTGCCAGTAGTATCGGTACCCACAATGAGCAGTTCTTC.

In DNA form, the CDR3 reads TGTGCCAGCAGCCCGGGACTAGCGGGGGAGCAGTACTTC. Protein: CASSPGLAGEQYF. This sequence joins TRBV3-1 (or the pseudogene TRBV3-2) and TRBJ2-7; 13 bases agree with TRBD2. Germline values: CDR1 LGHDT, CDR2 YNNKEL (reference sequence). The V and J ends lost 4 bases and 7 bases, in that order; junction bases with no gene match: 1. The CDR3 sequence is 13 residues long.

The chain uses TRBV12-3 or TRBV12-4 and TRBJ2-1; tentative D call: TRBD2 (6 bases). The V end lost 6 bases, the J end lost 7 bases, and 13 bases lay between the germline ends. CDR3 size: 13 residues. CDR3 bases: TGTGCCAGCAGCGGGACTTTCTCAAATGAGCAGTTCTTC. This gives the protein CASSGTFSNEQFF.

This chain links TRBV18 with TRBJ2-3; the match to TRBD1 covers 7 bases. Germline V gene sequence: CDR1 KGHSH, CDR2 LQKENI. The CDR3 has 14 amino acids. V lost 1 base and J lost 3; bases outside the gene matches: 1. In DNA form, the CDR3 reads TGTGCCAGCTCACCACAGGGGGCTACAGATACGCAGTATTTT. Translating gives CASSPQGATDTQYF.

The chain recombines TRBV5-6 with TRBJ1-1, with a weak D call TRBD1 (5 bases). V was pared by 1 base and J by 4 bases, with 8 bases between. CDR1 and CDR2 from the germline V gene are SGHDT and YYEEEE. The CDR3 length is 13 residues. The CDR3 loop reads CASSLQQATEAFF. For the CDR3, the DNA is TGTGCCAGCAGCTTGCAACAGGCCACTGAAGCTTTCTTT.

The rearrangement links TRBV5-1 to TRBJ1-1; no clear D gene. This CDR3 has 13 residues. V was cut by 4 bases and J by 1 base, with 8 bases left in between. Germline lookup yields CDR1 SGHRS and CDR2 YFSETQ. The CDR3: CASSPGKNTEAFF. Here the CDR3 DNA reads TGCGCCAGCAGCCCCGGGAAGAACACTGAAGCTTTCTTT.

The gene calls are TRBV3-1 (or the pseudogene TRBV3-2) and TRBJ1-2; D possibly corresponds to TRBD1 (5 bases). Germline assignment: CDR1 LGHDT and CDR2 YNNKEL (reference sequence). CDR3 size: 13 residues. Deletions cut 3 bases from V and 6 bases from J, with 11 bases between. CDR3 protein: CASSHRGGDGYTF. DNA for the CDR3: TGTGCCAGCAGCCACCGGGGAGGGGATGGCTACACCTTC.

This chain joins TRBV9 and TRBJ2-2; D ambiguous. The V gene's germline CDR1 is SGDLS and CDR2 YYNGEE. This CDR3 has 13 residues. V lost 0 bases and J lost 5, with 5 bases in between. The CDR3 DNA follows: TGTGCCAGCAGCGTAGCACCAACCGGGGAGCTGTTTTTT. Translating gives CASSVAPTGELFF. Supplemented by reference TRBV9 and TRBJ2-2, the full variable domain reads DSGVTQTPKHLITATGQRVTLRCSPRSGDLSVYWYQQSLDQGLQFLIQYYNGEERAKGNILERFSAQQFPDLHSELNLSSLELGDSALYFCASSVAPTGELFFGEGSRLTVL.

The gene calls are TRBV2 and TRBJ2-1; D unclear. CDR3 length: 14 residues. Trimming took 2 bases from V and 5 from J, leaving 10 bases between them. Germline CDR1 and CDR2: SNHLY and FYNNEI. The CDR3 sequence is CASSEKLTHNEQFF. The CDR3 DNA reads TGTGCCAGCAGTGAAAAATTAACCCACAATGAGCAGTTCTTC.

The chain links TRBV5-1 to TRBJ2-2, with D unclear. V was shortened by 0 bases and J by 5 bases, with 14 bases between the two germline ends. The CDR3 has 16 amino acids. Per the germline V gene, CDR1 is SGHRS and CDR2 is YFSETQ. CDR3 amino acids: CASSLEGPQLTGELFF. In nucleotides, the CDR3 is TGCGCCAGCAGCTTGGAAGGCCCGCAATTGACCGGGGAGCTGTTTTTT.

This clone has just one count. This chain connects TRBV30 to TRBJ1-2; a possible D gene is TRBD1 (5 bases). CDR1 is GTSNPN and CDR2 is SVGIG in the germline V gene (reference sequence). This CDR3 is 13 amino acids long. V lost 2 bases to trimming and J lost 8 bases, with 15 bases between them. The CDR3 sequence: CAWSPGQGAGYTF. Written as DNA, the CDR3 is TGTGCCTGGAGTCCCGGGCAGGGAGCAGGCTACACCTTC.

The V gene is TRBV3-1 (or the pseudogene TRBV3-2), the J gene TRBJ1-3; a weak D match, TRBD1 (5 bases). V lost 6 bases to trimming and J lost 2 bases, with 17 bases between them. This CDR3 region has 16 residues. The V gene's germline CDR1 is LGHDT and CDR2 YNNKEL (reference sequence). Here the CDR3 reads CASRSGTTVPGNTIYF. The CDR3 DNA is TGTGCCAGCAGGTCCGGGACCACCGTACCTGGAAACACCATATATTTT.

The V gene is TRBV29-1, the J gene TRBJ2-3; 9 positions agree with TRBD1. The V gene's germline CDR1 is SQVTM and CDR2 ANQGSEA. J lost 3 bases, V lost 2 bases, and 3 bases had no gene match. There are 14 residues in the CDR3. The CDR3 coding sequence is TGCAGCGTTGAACAAGGACAGGGGACAGATACGCAGTATTTT. Residues: CSVEQGQGTDTQYF.

The chain recombines TRBV11-1 with TRBJ2-3, with 9 bases lining up with TRBD2. J lost 2 bases, V lost 3 bases, and 3 bases had no gene match. CDR3 length: 15 residues. Germline V gives CDR1 SGHAT, CDR2 FQDESV (reference sequence). For the CDR3, the DNA is TGTGCCAGCAGCTTTACTAGCGGGTACACAGATACGCAGTATTTT. Its protein product is CASSFTSGYTDTQYF.

This chain joins TRBV30 and TRBJ1-5, with 7 bases matching TRBD1. Germline trimming cut 3 bases from V and 6 bases from J; bases unmatched to any gene: 11. CDR1 is GTSNPN and CDR2 is SVGIG in the germline V gene (reference sequence). The CDR3 is 15 residues long. The CDR3 sequence: CAWSRARGQVQPQHF. Written as DNA, the CDR3 is TGTGCCTGGAGCCGGGCTAGGGGGCAAGTTCAGCCCCAGCATTTT.

This chain joins TRBV6-4 and TRBJ2-7, with a possible D match to TRBD1 (6 bases). The V end was cut by 2 bases, the J end by 5 bases, with 16 bases between. CDR1 MRHNA and CDR2 SNTAGT come from the germline V gene. This CDR3 has 15 amino acids. CDR3 DNA: TGTGCCAGCAGTGACCCTAAACAGGGACGGGACGAGCAGTACTTC. It encodes CASSDPKQGRDEQYF.

The rearrangement uses TRBV6-5 and TRBJ1-1, with D uncertain. There are 13 residues in the CDR3. The V end was cut by 9 bases, the J end by 0 bases, with 11 bases between. Germline V gene data show CDR1 as MNHEY and CDR2 as SVGAGI. CDR3 in DNA: TGTGCCAGTAGGGCCTCCCTGAACACTGAAGCTTTCTTT. Its protein product is CASRASLNTEAFF.

The chain has TRBV24-1 and TRBJ1-6; a weak D match, TRBD1 (6 bases). CDR3 length: 22 amino acids. V was shortened by 3 bases and J by 0 bases, with 26 bases between the two germline ends. The germline gives CDR1 KGHDR, CDR2 SFDVKD. The CDR3 sequence: CATSDNGQYRNRRSSYNSPLHF. The DNA of the CDR3 is TGTGCCACCAGTGATAATGGACAGTATCGAAACCGTAGGAGCTCCTATAATTCACCCCTCCACTTT.